This TCR beta chain was profiled in a study of blood T cell repertoires in COVID-19. V lost 4 bases and J lost 4; bases outside the gene matches: 8. CDR3 length equals 15 residues. Per the germline V gene, CDR1 is SGHNT and CDR2 is YYREEE (reference sequence). Self-reported history from a screening survey and questionnaire set each donor's cohort. Assay used: immunoSEQ multiplex PCR; TCRdb lists only in-frame clones, some missing. Of 150,000 to 250,000 clones in the sample, about four fifths were seen once. The sequencing input was PBMCs or T cells enriched from blood (not recorded which). The clonotype was recovered from a man aged 35 to 55 who had recovered from COVID-19. The chain links TRBV5-4 to TRBJ2-7, with 10 bases lining up with TRBD1. CDR3 region: CASSRWTGGGYEQYF. The CDR3, as DNA: TGTGCCAGCAGCCGATGGACAGGGGGGGGATACGAGCAGTACTTC.